This record covers a single T cell receptor (beta chain). The CDR3 has 15 amino acids. From germline, CDR1 is GTSNPN and CDR2 SVGIG (reference sequence). Trimming removed 1 base at V and 3 bases at J, with 13 bases between. The data are from a study of blood T cell repertoires in COVID-19. Overall study context: The study drew acute and convalescent COVID-19 samples from the United States, Italy and Spain. PBMCs, B-cell-depleted T cells, or T cells were the source of the cDNA or gDNA that made up the material.

Clones were read by immunoSEQ multiplex PCR, and TCRdb kept only the in-frame ones, dropping some. Of about 190,000 clones in the sample, approximately 91% were seen once. Sequencing was carried out using peripheral blood. This TCR derives from a man in his forties with acute or convalescent COVID-19. The rearrangement joins TRBV30 to TRBJ1-5; no clear D. CDR3 sequence reads: CAWSDPVPNNQPQHF. The CDR3 DNA reads TGTGCCTGGAGTGACCCGGTGCCTAACAATCAGCCCCAGCATTTT. The full variable domain, rest sourced from reference TRBV30 and TRBJ1-5, is SQTIHQWPATLVQPVGSPLSLECTVEGTSNPNLYWYRQAAGRGLQLLFYSVGIGQISSEVPQNLSASRPQDRQFILSSKKLLLSDSGFYLCAWSDPVPNNQPQHFGDGTRLSIL.